Following are 7 T cell receptor beta chains from one sample sequenced in a study of patients and donors after allogeneic stem cell transplantation. TCRdb analysed the RT-PCR reads with MiXCR anew, one entry per CDR3 protein. The sample carries about a million distinct CDR3 sequences, about a sixth recorded once. Specimen: blood, either unsorted or a sorted T cell fraction (not recorded which). These TCRs come from a human donor who was either an allogeneic HSCT recipient or a stem cell or donor lymphocyte infusion donor (not recorded which). It is not recorded whose cells these are; they may come from a transplant donor.

CDR3 protein: CASSYLTGGTEAFF. CDR3 DNA sequence: TGTGCCAGCAGTTATCTGACAGGGGGCACTGAAGCTTTCTTT. The gene calls are TRBV28 and TRBJ1-1, with 9 bases fitting TRBD1. Germline V gene data show CDR1 as MDHEN and CDR2 as SYDVKM. Germline trimming cut 4 bases from V and 4 bases from J; bases unmatched to any gene: 4. The CDR3 is 14 residues long.

The CDR3 DNA is TGTGCCAGCAGTTATATTACGGGACAGGGGGCCTACGAGCAGTACTTC. Translating gives CASSYITGQGAYEQYF. The chain couples TRBV28 to TRBJ2-7; TRBD1 aligns across 11 bases. Germline assignment: CDR1 MDHEN and CDR2 SYDVKM. The CDR3 has 16 amino acids. V dropped 4 bases and J dropped 2; count of bases not matched to a gene: 7. The full variable domain, rest sourced from reference TRBV28 and TRBJ2-7, is DVKVTQSSRYLVKRTGEKVFLECVQDMDHENMFWYRQDPGLGLRLIYFSYDVKMKEKGDIPEGYSVSREKKERFSLILESASTNQTSMYLCASSYITGQGAYEQYFGPGTRLTVT.

The chain links TRBV20-1 to TRBJ1-1, with D maybe TRBD1 (6 bases). CDR3 length: 12 amino acids. The V gene's germline CDR1 is DFQATT and CDR2 SNEGSKA (reference sequence). This chain's CDR3 is CRAAQGNTEAFF. The CDR3 DNA is TGCAGGGCAGCACAGGGGAACACTGAAGCTTTCTTT.

J is TRBJ1-3 and V is TRBV5-6; D gene ambiguous. The V end was cut by 0 bases, the J end by 0 bases, with 7 bases between. This CDR3 is 15 amino acids long. Germline V lookup: CDR1 SGHDT, CDR2 YYEEEE. CDR3 region: CASSLAFPSGNTIYF. As DNA, the CDR3 is TGTGCCAGCAGCTTGGCCTTTCCCTCTGGAAACACCATATATTTT.

This clonotype was found a few times. This rearrangement joins TRBV5-1 to TRBJ1-4; D uncertain. The CDR3 is made up of 15 amino acids. V was pared by 2 bases and J by 5 bases, with 13 bases between. Germline loops: CDR1 SGHRS, CDR2 YFSETQ. The CDR3 coding sequence is TGCGCCAGCAGCTTATTGGGCAGACTGAATGAAAAACTGTTTTTT. Translating it yields CASSLLGRLNEKLFF.

This chain links TRBV5-4 with TRBJ1-2; TRBD1 matches at 7 bases. The germline gives CDR1 SGHNT, CDR2 YYREEE (reference sequence). The V and J ends lost 3 bases and 4 bases, in that order; junction bases with no gene match: 6. The CDR3 length is 14 residues. The CDR3 spells CASSSPTGSYGYTF. CDR3 coding DNA: TGTGCCAGCAGCTCCCCGACAGGGAGCTATGGCTACACCTTC.

This clonotype was detected only a few times. The chain couples TRBV29-1 to TRBJ1-2; weak D call: TRBD1 (6 bases). The germline V gene encodes CDR1 SQVTM and CDR2 ANQGSEA. Trimming shortened V by 5 bases and J by 4 bases, and 11 bases separated the two germline ends. CDR3 length equals 12 residues. CDR3 residues: CSVPDRTYGYTF. CDR3 coding DNA: TGCAGCGTTCCTGACAGGACCTATGGCTACACCTTC. Variable domain in full (rest from reference TRBV29-1 and TRBJ1-2): SAVISQKPSRDICQRGTSLTIQCQVDSQVTMMFWYRQQPGQSLTLIATANQGSEATYESGFVIDKFPISRPNLTFSTLTVSNMSPEDSSIYLCSVPDRTYGYTFGSGTRLTVV.